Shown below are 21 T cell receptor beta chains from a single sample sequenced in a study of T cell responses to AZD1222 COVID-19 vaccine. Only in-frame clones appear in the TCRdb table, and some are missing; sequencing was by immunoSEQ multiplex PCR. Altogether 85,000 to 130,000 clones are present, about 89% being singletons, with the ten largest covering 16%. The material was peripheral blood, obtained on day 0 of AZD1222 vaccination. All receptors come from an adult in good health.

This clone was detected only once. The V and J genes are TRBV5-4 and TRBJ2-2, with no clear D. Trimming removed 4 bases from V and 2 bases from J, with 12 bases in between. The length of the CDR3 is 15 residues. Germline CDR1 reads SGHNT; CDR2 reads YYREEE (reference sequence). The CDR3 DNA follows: TGTGCCAGCAGCCCAAAATCGGAAAACACCGGGGAGCTGTTTTTT. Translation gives CASSPKSENTGELFF.

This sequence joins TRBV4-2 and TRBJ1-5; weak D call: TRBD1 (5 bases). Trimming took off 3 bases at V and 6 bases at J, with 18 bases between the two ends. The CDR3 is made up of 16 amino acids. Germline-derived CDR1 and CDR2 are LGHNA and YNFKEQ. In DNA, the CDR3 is TGTGCCAGCAGCCACGACAGTGTTACCTTGAGTCAGCCCCAGCATTTT. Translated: CASSHDSVTLSQPQHF.

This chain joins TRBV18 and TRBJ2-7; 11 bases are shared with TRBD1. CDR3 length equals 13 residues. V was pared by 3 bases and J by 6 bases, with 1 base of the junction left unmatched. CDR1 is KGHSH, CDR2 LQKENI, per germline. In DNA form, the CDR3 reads TGTGCCAGCTCACCCGGGACAGGGGGCGAGCAGTACTTC. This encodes CASSPGTGGEQYF.

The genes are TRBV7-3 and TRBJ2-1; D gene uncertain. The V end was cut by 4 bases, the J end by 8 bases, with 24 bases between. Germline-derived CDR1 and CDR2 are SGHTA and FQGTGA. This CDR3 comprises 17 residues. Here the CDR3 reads CASSSSGPQASMDEQFF. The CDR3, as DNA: TGTGCCAGCAGCTCCTCCGGGCCTCAGGCCAGTATGGATGAGCAGTTCTTC.

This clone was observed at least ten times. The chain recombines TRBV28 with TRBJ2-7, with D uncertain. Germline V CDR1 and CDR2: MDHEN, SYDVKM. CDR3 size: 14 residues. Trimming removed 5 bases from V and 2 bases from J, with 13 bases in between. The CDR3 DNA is TGTGCCAGCAGTCCTCGGTGGGCTACCTACGAGCAGTACTTC. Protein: CASSPRWATYEQYF.

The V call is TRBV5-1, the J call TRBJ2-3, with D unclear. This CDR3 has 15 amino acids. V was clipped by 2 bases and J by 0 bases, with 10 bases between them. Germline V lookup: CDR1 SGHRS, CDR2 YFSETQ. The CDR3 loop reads CASSFLPDSTDTQYF. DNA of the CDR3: TGCGCCAGCAGCTTCCTCCCGGACAGCACAGATACGCAGTATTTT.

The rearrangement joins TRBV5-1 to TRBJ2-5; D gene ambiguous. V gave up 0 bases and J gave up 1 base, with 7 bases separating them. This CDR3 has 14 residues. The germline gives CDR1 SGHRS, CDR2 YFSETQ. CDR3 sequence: CASSLGGFQETQYF. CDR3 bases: TGCGCCAGCAGCTTGGGGGGATTCCAAGAGACCCAGTACTTC.

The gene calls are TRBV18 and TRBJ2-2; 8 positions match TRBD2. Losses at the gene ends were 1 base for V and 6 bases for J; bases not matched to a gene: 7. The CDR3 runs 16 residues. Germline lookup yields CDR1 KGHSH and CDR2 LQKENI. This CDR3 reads CASSPQEAGVPGELFF. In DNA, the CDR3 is TGTGCCAGCTCACCACAAGAAGCGGGAGTCCCCGGGGAGCTGTTTTTT.

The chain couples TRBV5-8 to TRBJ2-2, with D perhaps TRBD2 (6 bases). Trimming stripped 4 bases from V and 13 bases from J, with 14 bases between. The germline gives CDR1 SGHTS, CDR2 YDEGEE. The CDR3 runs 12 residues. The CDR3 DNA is TGTGCCAGCAGCGGGGAGGCCACAGGGCTGTTTTTT. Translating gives CASSGEATGLFF.

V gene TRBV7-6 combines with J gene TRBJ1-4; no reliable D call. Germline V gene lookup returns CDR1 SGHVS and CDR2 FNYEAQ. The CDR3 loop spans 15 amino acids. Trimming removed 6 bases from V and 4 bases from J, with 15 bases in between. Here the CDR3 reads CASSMGRQINEKLFF. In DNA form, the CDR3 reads TGTGCCAGCAGTATGGGGAGGCAGATTAATGAAAAACTGTTTTTT.

CDR3: CASSLAAGDQPQHF. CDR3 bases: TGCGCCAGCAGCTTGGCCGCGGGTGATCAGCCCCAGCATTTT. The gene calls are TRBV5-1 and TRBJ1-5; D gene uncertain. This CDR3 spans 14 amino acids. V was clipped by 0 bases and J by 5 bases, with 9 bases between them. Per the germline V gene, CDR1 is SGHRS and CDR2 is YFSETQ.

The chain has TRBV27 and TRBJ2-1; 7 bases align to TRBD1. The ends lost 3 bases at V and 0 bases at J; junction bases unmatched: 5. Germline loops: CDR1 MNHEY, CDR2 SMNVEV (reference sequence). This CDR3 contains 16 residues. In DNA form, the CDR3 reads TGTGCCAGCAGTTTTATAGACAGGGCCTCCTACAATGAGCAGTTCTTC. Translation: CASSFIDRASYNEQFF.

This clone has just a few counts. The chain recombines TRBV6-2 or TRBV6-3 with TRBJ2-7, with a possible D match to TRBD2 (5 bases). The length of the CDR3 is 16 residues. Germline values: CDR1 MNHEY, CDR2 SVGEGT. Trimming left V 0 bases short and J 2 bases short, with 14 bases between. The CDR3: CASSYSTREGAYEQYF. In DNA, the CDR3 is TGTGCCAGCAGTTACTCGACTCGGGAAGGCGCCTACGAGCAGTACTTC.

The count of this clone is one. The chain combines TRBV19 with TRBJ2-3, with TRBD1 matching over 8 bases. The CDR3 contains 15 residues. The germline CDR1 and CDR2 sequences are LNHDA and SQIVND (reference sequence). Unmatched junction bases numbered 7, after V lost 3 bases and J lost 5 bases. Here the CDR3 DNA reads TGTGCCAGTAGTATTCAGGGGGCCTATATAGATACGCAGTATTTT. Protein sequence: CASSIQGAYIDTQYF.

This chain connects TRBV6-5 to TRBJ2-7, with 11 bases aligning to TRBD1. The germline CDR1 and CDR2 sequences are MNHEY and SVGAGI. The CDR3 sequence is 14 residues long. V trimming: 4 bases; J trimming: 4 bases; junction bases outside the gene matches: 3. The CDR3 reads CASSWGQGVYEQYF. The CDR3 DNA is TGTGCCAGCAGTTGGGGACAGGGGGTTTACGAGCAGTACTTC.

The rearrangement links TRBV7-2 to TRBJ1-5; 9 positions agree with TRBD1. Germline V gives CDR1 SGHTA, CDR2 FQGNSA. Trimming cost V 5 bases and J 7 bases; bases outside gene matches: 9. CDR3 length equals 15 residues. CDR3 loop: CASSTGTGMWQPQHF. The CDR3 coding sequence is TGTGCCAGCAGCACCGGGACAGGGATGTGGCAGCCCCAGCATTTT.

The CDR3, as DNA: TGCGCCAGCAGCTTGGGCTTGAGTTCCTACGAGCAGTACTTC. Amino acids: CASSLGLSSYEQYF. J is TRBJ2-7 and V is TRBV5-1; D is unclear. There are 14 residues in the CDR3. Trimming pared 0 bases from V and 1 base from J, leaving 8 bases between. Germline V CDR1 and CDR2: SGHRS, YFSETQ.

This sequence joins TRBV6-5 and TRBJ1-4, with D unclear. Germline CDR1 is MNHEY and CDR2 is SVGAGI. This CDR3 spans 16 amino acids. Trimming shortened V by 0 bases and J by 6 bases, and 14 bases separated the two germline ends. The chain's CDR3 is CASSYSIHGGYEKLFF. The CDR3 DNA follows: TGTGCCAGCAGTTACTCGATACACGGAGGTTATGAAAAACTGTTTTTT.

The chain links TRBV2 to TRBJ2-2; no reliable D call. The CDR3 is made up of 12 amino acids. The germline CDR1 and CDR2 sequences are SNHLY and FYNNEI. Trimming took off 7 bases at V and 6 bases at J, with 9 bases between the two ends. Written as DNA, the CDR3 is TGTGCCAGCACTATAGAGTCCGGGGAGCTGTTTTTT. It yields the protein CASTIESGELFF.

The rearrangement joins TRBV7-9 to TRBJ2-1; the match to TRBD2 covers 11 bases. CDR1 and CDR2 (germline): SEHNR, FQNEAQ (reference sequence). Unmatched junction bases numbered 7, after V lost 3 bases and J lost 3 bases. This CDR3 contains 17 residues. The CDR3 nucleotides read TGTGCCAGCAGCTTCCGTAGCGGGAGGGTCCTCTACAATGAGCAGTTCTTC. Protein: CASSFRSGRVLYNEQFF. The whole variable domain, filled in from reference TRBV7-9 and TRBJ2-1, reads DTGVSQNPRHKITKRGQNVTFRCDPISEHNRLYWYRQTLGQGPEFLTYFQNEAQLEKSRLLSDRFSAERPKGSFSTLEIQRTEQGDSAMYLCASSFRSGRVLYNEQFFGPGTRLTVL.

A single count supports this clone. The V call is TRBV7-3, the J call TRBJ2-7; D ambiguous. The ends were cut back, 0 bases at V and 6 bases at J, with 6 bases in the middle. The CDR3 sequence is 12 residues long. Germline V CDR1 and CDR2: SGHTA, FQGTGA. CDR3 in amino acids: CASSLTGVEQYF. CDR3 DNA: TGTGCCAGCAGCTTAACTGGAGTCGAGCAGTACTTC.